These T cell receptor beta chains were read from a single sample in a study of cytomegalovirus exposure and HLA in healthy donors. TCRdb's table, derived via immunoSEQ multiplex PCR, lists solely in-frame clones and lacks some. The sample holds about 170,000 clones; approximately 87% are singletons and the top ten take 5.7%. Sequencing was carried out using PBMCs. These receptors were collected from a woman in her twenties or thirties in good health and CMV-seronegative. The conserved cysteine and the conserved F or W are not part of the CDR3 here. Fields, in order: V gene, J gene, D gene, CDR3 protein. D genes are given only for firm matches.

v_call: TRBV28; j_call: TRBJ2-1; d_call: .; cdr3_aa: ASSFSEYNEQF
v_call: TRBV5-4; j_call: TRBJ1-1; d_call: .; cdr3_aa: ASSLASVDTEAF
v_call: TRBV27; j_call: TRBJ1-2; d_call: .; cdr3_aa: ASSPAARVGGYT
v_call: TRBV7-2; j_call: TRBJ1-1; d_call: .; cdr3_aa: ASSVQQNTEAF
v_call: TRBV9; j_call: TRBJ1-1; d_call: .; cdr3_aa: ASSANLNTEAF
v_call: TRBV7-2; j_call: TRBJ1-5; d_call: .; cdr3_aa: ASSLDPAQPQH
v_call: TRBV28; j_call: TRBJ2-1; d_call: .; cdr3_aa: ASSLGRRSSYNEQF
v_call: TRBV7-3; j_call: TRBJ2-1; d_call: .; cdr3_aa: ASSFYSRGNEQF
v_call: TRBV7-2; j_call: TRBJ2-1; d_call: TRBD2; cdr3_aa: ASSLGAGVNEQF
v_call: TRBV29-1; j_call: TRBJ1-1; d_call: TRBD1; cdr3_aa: SVEGQGPTEAF
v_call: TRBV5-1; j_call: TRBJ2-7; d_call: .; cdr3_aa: ASSLGIWQY
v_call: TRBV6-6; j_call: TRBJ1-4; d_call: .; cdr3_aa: ASSPKREKLF
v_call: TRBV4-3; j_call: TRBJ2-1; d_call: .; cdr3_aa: ASSQAFTGLAPYNEQF